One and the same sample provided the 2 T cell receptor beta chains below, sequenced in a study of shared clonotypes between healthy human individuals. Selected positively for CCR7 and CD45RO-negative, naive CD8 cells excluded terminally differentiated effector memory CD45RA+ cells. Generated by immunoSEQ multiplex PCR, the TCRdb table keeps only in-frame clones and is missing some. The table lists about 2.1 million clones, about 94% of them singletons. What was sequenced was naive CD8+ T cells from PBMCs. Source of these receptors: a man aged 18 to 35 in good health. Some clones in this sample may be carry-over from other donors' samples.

CDR3 residues: CATSSHRGLAKNIQYF. The CDR3 DNA reads TGTGCCACCTCCTCTCACAGGGGGCTAGCCAAAAACATTCAGTACTTC. The V call is TRBV15, the J call TRBJ2-4, with 9 bases fitting TRBD1. Trimming took 8 bases from V and 0 from J; bases not matched to a gene: 8. Germline V gives CDR1 LNHNV, CDR2 YYDKDF (reference sequence). This CDR3 is built from 16 residues.

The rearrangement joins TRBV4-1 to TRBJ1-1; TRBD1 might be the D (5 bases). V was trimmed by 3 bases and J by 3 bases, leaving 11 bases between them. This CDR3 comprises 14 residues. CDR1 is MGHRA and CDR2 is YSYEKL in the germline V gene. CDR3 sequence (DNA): TGCGCCAGCAGCCACAGGGTGCGGGACACTGAAGCTTTCTTT. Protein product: CASSHRVRDTEAFF.